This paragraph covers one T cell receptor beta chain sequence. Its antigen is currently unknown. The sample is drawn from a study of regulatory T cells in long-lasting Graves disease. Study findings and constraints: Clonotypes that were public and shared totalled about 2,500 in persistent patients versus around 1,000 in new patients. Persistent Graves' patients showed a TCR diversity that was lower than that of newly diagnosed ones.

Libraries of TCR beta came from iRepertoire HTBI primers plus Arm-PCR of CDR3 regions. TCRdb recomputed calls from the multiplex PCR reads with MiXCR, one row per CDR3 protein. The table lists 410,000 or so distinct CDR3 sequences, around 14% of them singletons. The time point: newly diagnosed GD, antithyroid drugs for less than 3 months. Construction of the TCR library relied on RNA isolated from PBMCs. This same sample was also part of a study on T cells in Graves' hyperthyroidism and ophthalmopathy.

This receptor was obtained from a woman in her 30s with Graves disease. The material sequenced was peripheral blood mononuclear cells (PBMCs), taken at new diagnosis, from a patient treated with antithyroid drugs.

DNA for the CDR3: TGTGCCACCAGTGATTTGCTTGACCCCACCGGGGAGCTGTTTTTT. It codes for CATSDLLDPTGELFF. The chain couples TRBV24-1 to TRBJ2-2, with D unclear. The germline CDR1 and CDR2 sequences are KGHDR and SFDVKD. Trimming pared 0 bases from V and 4 bases from J, leaving 8 bases between. This CDR3 has 15 residues.